The clone carrying this TCR beta chain has more than one count but fewer than ten. Its antigen is unidentified. The isolated RNA, all of it, was reverse transcribed, so expressed TCRB transcripts were what got sequenced. TCRdb's copy holds only in-frame clones and misses some; the assay was immunoSEQ multiplex PCR. The sample carries roughly 240,000 clones, 24% recorded once. This sample is drawn from a study of beta chain features in type 1 diabetes. Whole-study context: Examination covered some 99,000,000 sorted cells spanning all samples. Regarding the study as a whole: The naive, central memory and Treg TCRB repertoires looked more alike in patients than they did in healthy donors. Type 1 diabetes patients had TCRB CDR3s that were shorter (moderately but significantly so) in all four CD4+ subsets.

Every donor had blood drawn once into heparin, approximately 120 mL on average. Post-sort purity exceeded 95% for all sorted populations. Source material: naive CD4+ T cells from blood. The TCR was taken from a young woman with type 1 diabetes.

Written as DNA, the CDR3 is TGTGCCAGTAGCCTAGCGGTTACGTACAATGAGCAGTTCTTC. The encoded protein is CASSLAVTYNEQFF. The chain links TRBV19 to TRBJ2-1, with TRBD2 identical over 7 bases. This CDR3 is 14 amino acids long. The V and J ends lost 6 bases and 4 bases, in that order; junction bases with no gene match: 6. From germline, CDR1 is LNHDA and CDR2 SQIVND (reference sequence).